A single sample is the source of the 15 T cell receptor beta chains below, sequenced in a study of blood T cell repertoires in COVID-19. Assay: immunoSEQ multiplex PCR; the TCRdb copy retains only in-frame clones and omits some. The sample has about 220,000 clones, around 81% seen once. The sample taken for sequencing was peripheral blood. All receptors derive from a woman between 55 and 75 years old with acute or convalescent COVID-19.

The chain couples TRBV2 to TRBJ2-1, with D unclear. V lost 9 bases and J lost 7, with 7 bases in between. Germline V gene lookup returns CDR1 SNHLY and CDR2 FYNNEI. This CDR3 is 10 amino acids long. CDR3 nucleotides: TGTGCCAGGTCGAGGAATGAGCAGTTCTTC. Protein product: CARSRNEQFF.

Concerning this clone itself: The sample contains more than one DNA sequence encoding this CDR3. V is TRBV27 and J is TRBJ2-7; 8 nucleotides align to TRBD2. The CDR3 contains 12 residues. Trimming removed 3 bases from V and 6 bases from J; junction bases left unmatched: 1. Germline CDR1 MNHEY, CDR2 SMNVEV (reference sequence). DNA for the CDR3: TGTGCCAGCAGTTTCCGGGGGGGCGAGCAGTACTTC. Protein product: CASSFRGGEQYF.

The chain uses TRBV4-3 and TRBJ1-1; D is undetermined. CDR1 is LGHNA and CDR2 is YSLEER in the germline V gene. V gave up 4 bases and J gave up 0 bases, with 6 bases separating them. This CDR3 contains 13 residues. In DNA form, the CDR3 reads TGCGCCAGCAGCCGAGACTTGAACACTGAAGCTTTCTTT. Translating gives CASSRDLNTEAFF.

V is TRBV6-2 or TRBV6-3 and J is TRBJ2-3; the match to TRBD1 covers 9 bases. Germline V gives CDR1 MNHEY, CDR2 SVGEGT. Germline trimming cut 2 bases from V and 4 bases from J; bases unmatched to any gene: 4. The CDR3 contains 15 residues. The CDR3 coding sequence is TGTGCCAGCAGTTACCGGGGACAGGGCGCAGATACGCAGTATTTT. It yields the protein CASSYRGQGADTQYF.

This chain uses TRBV5-4 with TRBJ1-1; possibly TRBD1 for D (6 bases). Between the trimmed V and J ends, which lost 1 base and 7 bases, there was a span of 11 bases. In germline, CDR1 is SGHNT, CDR2 YYREEE (reference sequence). The length of the CDR3 is 13 residues. CDR3 sequence reads: CASSLQGIGEAFF. The DNA of the CDR3 is TGTGCCAGCAGCTTGCAGGGGATAGGTGAAGCTTTCTTT.

V gene TRBV10-3 combines with J gene TRBJ1-1; D remains ambiguous. This CDR3 has 13 amino acids. Germline values: CDR1 ENHRY, CDR2 SYGVKD. The V gene lost 10 bases and the J gene lost 1 base, with 13 bases spanning the gap. CDR3 in DNA: TGTGCCAGCCGGACTACAGAGAACACTGAAGCTTTCTTT. It codes for CASRTTENTEAFF.

This rearrangement joins TRBV18 to TRBJ1-2; 9 bases match TRBD1. V shed 2 bases, J shed 6 bases, and the junction held 10 bases outside the gene matches. CDR3 length: 16 amino acids. Germline CDR1 reads KGHSH; CDR2 reads LQKENI. The DNA of the CDR3 is TGTGCCAGCTCACCAATACCTCCGGGACAGGGCCATGGCTACACCTTC. Translated, it gives CASSPIPPGQGHGYTF. Supplemented by reference TRBV18 and TRBJ1-2, the full variable domain reads NAGVMQNPRHLVRRRGQEARLRCSPMKGHSHVYWYRQLPEEGLKFMVYLQKENIIDESGMPKERFSAEFPKEGPSILRIQQVVRGDSAAYFCASSPIPPGQGHGYTFGSGTRLTVV.

The chain carries TRBV21-1 and TRBJ2-1; TRBD2 was called by the table and not checked on the DNA. TRBV21-1 is a pseudogene. The CDR3 is made up of 17 amino acids. CDR3 protein: CASYLGAPGLASNEQFF. CDR3 DNA: TGTGCCAGCTACCTGGGGGCTCCGGGACTAGCGTCTAATGAGCAGTTCTTC.

The V call is TRBV7-9, the J call TRBJ2-7; maybe TRBD2 (5 bases). CDR3 length: 15 residues. V was shortened by 3 bases and J by 2 bases, with 14 bases between the two germline ends. CDR1 is SEHNR and CDR2 is FQNEAQ in the germline V gene (reference sequence). The CDR3 sequence: CASSFTAGRAYEQYF. The CDR3 DNA is TGTGCCAGCAGCTTTACGGCGGGCCGCGCCTACGAGCAGTACTTC.

The rearrangement joins TRBV6-6 to TRBJ2-7; 10 positions match TRBD1. This CDR3 has 13 amino acids. Trimming cost V 5 bases and J 8 bases; bases outside gene matches: 6. Germline V gene lookup returns CDR1 MNHNY and CDR2 SVGAGI (reference sequence). The CDR3 sequence is CASSGTGVQKQYF. In nucleotides, the CDR3 is TGTGCCAGCAGTGGGACAGGGGTCCAAAAGCAGTACTTC.

The V call is TRBV2, the J call TRBJ1-5; D unresolved. V was cut by 8 bases and J by 3 bases, with 11 bases left in between. This CDR3 is 13 amino acids long. Germline CDR1 SNHLY, CDR2 FYNNEI. The CDR3 loop reads CASGTEYNQPQHF. CDR3 coding DNA: TGTGCCAGCGGAACAGAGTACAATCAGCCCCAGCATTTT.

The V and J genes are TRBV5-4 and TRBJ1-1, with TRBD1 as a possible D gene (6 bases). Germline V CDR1 and CDR2: SGHNT, YYREEE (reference sequence). The CDR3 contains 14 residues. Trimming left V 4 bases short and J 3 bases short, with 13 bases between. CDR3 in amino acids: CASSPGVVDTEAFF. The CDR3, as DNA: TGTGCCAGCAGCCCAGGGGTAGTTGACACTGAAGCTTTCTTT.

A note on this clone: Other DNA sequences in this sample translate to the same CDR3. V and J are TRBV5-1 and TRBJ1-1; D is unresolved. Deletions cut 0 bases from V and 2 bases from J, with 5 bases between. Germline-derived CDR1 and CDR2 are SGHRS and YFSETQ. The CDR3 spans 13 residues. The CDR3 sequence is CASSLEQNTEAFF. DNA for the CDR3: TGCGCCAGCAGCTTGGAACAAAACACTGAAGCTTTCTTT.

The V call is TRBV4-1, the J call TRBJ2-3, with 11 bases identical to TRBD1. This CDR3 comprises 17 residues. Looked up from germline, CDR1 is MGHRA and CDR2 is YSYEKL. Trimming removed 0 bases from V and 3 bases from J; junction bases left unmatched: 5. The CDR3 here is CASSQEGQGVPTDTQYF. The CDR3 DNA is TGCGCCAGCAGCCAAGAGGGACAGGGGGTACCAACAGATACGCAGTATTTT.

The chain carries TRBV13 and TRBJ2-3; 8 bases line up with TRBD2. In germline, CDR1 is PRHDT, CDR2 FYEKMQ (reference sequence). The CDR3 loop spans 15 amino acids. With 2 bases clipped from V and 2 bases from J, the junction kept 3 bases outside the gene matches. The CDR3 DNA reads as TGTGCCAGCAGCTTAAGGACTAGCCACACAGATACGCAGTATTTT. This codes for CASSLRTSHTDTQYF. The full variable domain, completed using reference TRBV13 and TRBJ2-3, is AAGVIQSPRHLIKEKRETATLKCYPIPRHDTVYWYQQGPGQDPQFLISFYEKMQSDKGSIPDRFSAQQFSDYHSELNMSSLELGDSALYFCASSLRTSHTDTQYFGPGTRLTVL.